This TCR beta chain appears in the sequencing data of a study of shared clonotypes between healthy human individuals. Clones were sequenced by immunoSEQ multiplex PCR, and TCRdb holds only the in-frame ones, with some missing. The sample lists millions of clones; approximately 95% were seen once. Germline CDR1 and CDR2: SGHTA and FQGNSA. The CDR3 runs to 15 residues. V was pared by 3 bases and J by 0 bases, with 5 bases of the junction left unmatched. Study results and caveats: All-four-donor shared clonotypes had higher generation probabilities than non-shared clonotypes did. Shared clonotypes: approximately 5% naive CD4, under 4% naive CD8, less than 2.5% memory CD4, approximately 0.41% memory CD8.

Concerning this clone itself: Its antigen is still unknown. Other DNA variants within this sample encode the same CDR3.

This sequence joins TRBV7-2 and TRBJ2-7; TRBD1 matches 7 bases. This clonotype was sampled from a man younger than 35 in good health. The source material was naive CD4+ T cells sorted from blood. Subset given: CD45RA+ positively selected. The CDR3 DNA sequence: TGTGCCAGCAGCTTTCAAGGGGGCAGCTCCTACGAGCAGTACTTC. Amino acids: CASSFQGGSSYEQYF.